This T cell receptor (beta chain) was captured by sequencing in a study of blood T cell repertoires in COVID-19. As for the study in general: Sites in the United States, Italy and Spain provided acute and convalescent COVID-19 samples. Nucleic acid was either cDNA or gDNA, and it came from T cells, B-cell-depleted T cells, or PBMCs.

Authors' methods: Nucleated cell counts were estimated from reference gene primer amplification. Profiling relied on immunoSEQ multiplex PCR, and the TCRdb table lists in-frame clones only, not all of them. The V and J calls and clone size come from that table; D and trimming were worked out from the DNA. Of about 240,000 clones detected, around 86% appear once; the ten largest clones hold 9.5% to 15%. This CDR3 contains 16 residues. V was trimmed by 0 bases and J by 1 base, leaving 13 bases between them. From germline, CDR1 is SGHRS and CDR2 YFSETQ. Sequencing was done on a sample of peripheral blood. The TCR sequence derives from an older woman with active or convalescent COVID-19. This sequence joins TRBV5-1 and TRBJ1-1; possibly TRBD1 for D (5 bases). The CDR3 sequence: CASSLGPGGTNTEAFF. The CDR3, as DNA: TGCGCCAGCAGCTTGGGACCCGGGGGAACGAACACTGAAGCTTTCTTT.